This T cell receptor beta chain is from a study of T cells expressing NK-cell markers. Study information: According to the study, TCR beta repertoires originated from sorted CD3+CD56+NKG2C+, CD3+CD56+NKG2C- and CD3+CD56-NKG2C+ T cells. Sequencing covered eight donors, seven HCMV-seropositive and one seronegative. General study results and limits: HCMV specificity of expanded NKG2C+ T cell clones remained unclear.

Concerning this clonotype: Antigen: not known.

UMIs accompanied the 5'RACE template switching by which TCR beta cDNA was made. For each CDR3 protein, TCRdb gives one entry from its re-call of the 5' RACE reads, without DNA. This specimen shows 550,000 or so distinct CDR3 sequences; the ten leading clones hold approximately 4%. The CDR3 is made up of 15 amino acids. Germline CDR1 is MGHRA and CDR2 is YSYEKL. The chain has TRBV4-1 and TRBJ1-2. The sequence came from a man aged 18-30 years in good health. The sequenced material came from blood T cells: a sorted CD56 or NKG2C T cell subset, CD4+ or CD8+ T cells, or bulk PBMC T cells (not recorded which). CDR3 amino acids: CASSQGLRNPSGYTF.